The present TCR beta chain was sequenced within a study of blood T cells in healthy people across ages. Together with a sample-barcoded 5' primer, a J-beta primer mix was included in a second PCR lasting roughly 6 to 12 cycles. Every cDNA molecule carried a tag from a template-switch adaptor bearing 12 random nucleotides. TCRdb reprocessed the 5' RACE reads with MiXCR, giving one entry per CDR3 protein. The sample shows some 800,000 distinct CDR3 sequences, roughly 25% of them seen only once. The length of the CDR3 is 16 residues. The germline CDR1 and CDR2 sequences are SGHTA and FQGNSA. V was pared by 1 base and J by 5 bases, with 7 bases of the junction left unmatched. This sample was shared with a second study, whose subject was T cells of mothers and their children.

The specimen was blood. The gene calls are TRBV7-2 and TRBJ2-5; TRBD1 matches 10 bases. The clonotype originates from a boy aged 5-17 years in good health. CDR3 loop: CASSLGFGQGEETQYF. As DNA, the CDR3 is TGTGCCAGCAGCTTAGGGTTCGGACAGGGGGAGGAGACCCAGTACTTC.